This entry features one T cell receptor beta chain sequence. Method: immunoSEQ multiplex PCR; TCRdb's copy keeps in-frame clones and lacks some. The sample includes tens of thousands of clones, 88% of them seen just once. The data derive from a study of control samples from healthy donors and cancer patients. Germline V gives CDR1 LNHNV, CDR2 YYDKDF (reference sequence). Trimming cost V 0 bases and J 4 bases, with 17 bases left between them. CDR3 size: 17 residues. The rearrangement links TRBV15 to TRBJ2-3; D is perhaps TRBD1 (5 bases). The TCR was taken from a woman in her sixties or seventies in good health. The sample comprised blood. CDR3 DNA sequence: TGTGCCACCAGCAGAGAAGGGAAGGTTGCAGGGCCAGATACGCAGTATTTT. This codes for CATSREGKVAGPDTQYF.